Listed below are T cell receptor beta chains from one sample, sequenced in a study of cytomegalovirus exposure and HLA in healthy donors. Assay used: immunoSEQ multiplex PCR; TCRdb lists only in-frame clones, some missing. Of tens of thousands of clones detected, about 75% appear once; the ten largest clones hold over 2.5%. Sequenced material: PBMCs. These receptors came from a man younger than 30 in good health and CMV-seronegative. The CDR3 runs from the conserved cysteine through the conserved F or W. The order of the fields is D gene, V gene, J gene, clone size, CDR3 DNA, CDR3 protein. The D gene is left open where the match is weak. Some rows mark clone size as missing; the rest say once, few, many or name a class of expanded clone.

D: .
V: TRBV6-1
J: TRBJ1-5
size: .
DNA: TGTGCCAGCAGTGAACGGGGCAATCAGCCCCAGCATTTT
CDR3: CASSERGNQPQHF

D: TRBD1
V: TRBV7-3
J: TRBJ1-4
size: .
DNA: TGTGCCAGCAGCCCTAGTCTCCAGGGGGCAAATCTATGGGAAAAACTGTTTTTT
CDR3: CASSPSLQGANLWEKLFF

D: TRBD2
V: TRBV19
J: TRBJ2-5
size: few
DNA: TGTGCCAGTAGTATAGGGACTAGCGGGGCTCGGGAGACCCAGTACTTC
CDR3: CASSIGTSGARETQYF

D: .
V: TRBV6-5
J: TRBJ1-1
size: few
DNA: TGTGCCAGCAGTTACTCGACATTGAACACTGAAGCTTTCTTT
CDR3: CASSYSTLNTEAFF

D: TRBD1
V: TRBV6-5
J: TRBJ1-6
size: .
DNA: TGTGCCAGCAGTTACGGTCGGACAGGGGGCTCACCCCTCCACTTT
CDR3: CASSYGRTGGSPLHF

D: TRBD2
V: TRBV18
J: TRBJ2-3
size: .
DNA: TGTGCCAGCTCACCAAGGAGACCGGGACTAGCGGTGGGTGAGGGTACGCAGTATTTT
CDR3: CASSPRRPGLAVGEGTQYF

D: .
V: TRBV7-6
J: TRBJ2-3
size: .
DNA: TGTGCCAGCAGCTTAGGCGCAGATACGCAGTATTTT
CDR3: CASSLGADTQYF

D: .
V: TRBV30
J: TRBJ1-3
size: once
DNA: TGTGCCTGGACGCCCCAACCCACTGCTGGAAACACCATATATTTT
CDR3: CAWTPQPTAGNTIYF

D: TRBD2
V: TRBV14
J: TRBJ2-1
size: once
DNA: TGTGCCAGCAGCCGATTTACTAGCGGGGGGCCGGAGTTCTTC
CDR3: CASSRFTSGGPEFF

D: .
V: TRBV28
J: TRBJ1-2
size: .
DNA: TGTGCCAGCAGTTTCCCCCTCGAGCCTACTCACTATGGCTACACCTTC
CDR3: CASSFPLEPTHYGYTF

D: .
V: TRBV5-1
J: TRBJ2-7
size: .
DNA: TGCGCCAGCGGGGACATTCCCTACGAGCAGTACTTC
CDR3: CASGDIPYEQYF

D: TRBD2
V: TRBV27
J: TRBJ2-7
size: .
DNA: TGTGCCAGCAGATTTCGGAGCGGGGGGGCCCACGAGCAGTACTTC
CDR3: CASRFRSGGAHEQYF

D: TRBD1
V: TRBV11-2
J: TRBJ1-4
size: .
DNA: TGTGCCAGCAGCTTAGTGGGGACAGGGGTTTATTGGGATGAAAAACTGTTTTTT
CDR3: CASSLVGTGVYWDEKLFF

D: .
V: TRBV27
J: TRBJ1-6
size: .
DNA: TGTGCCAGCAGTTTTCGGGGGATTAATTCACCCCTCCACTTT
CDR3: CASSFRGINSPLHF

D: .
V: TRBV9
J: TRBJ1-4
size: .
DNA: TGTGCCAGCAGCGTAGCACCCGGGGGACGCCTGAATGAAAAACTGTTTTTT
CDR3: CASSVAPGGRLNEKLFF

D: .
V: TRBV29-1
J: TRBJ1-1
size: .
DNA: TGCAGCGTTACCCAGTCAGTTATGAACACTGAAGCTTTCTTT
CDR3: CSVTQSVMNTEAFF

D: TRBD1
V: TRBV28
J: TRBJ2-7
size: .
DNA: TGTGCCAGCAGTTTGCACCGGGACAGGTCGGAGGACGAGCAGTACTTC
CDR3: CASSLHRDRSEDEQYF

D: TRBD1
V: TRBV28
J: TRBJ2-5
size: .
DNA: TGTGCCAGCATGAGCGTACAGGGGGCTATAGAGACCCAGTACTTC
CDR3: CASMSVQGAIETQYF

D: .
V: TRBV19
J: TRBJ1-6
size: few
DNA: TGTGCCAGTCAAGGGGGGGGCGCCTATAATTCACCCCTCCACTTT
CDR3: CASQGGGAYNSPLHF

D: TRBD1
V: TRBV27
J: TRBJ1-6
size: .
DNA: TGTGCCAGCAGTTTTACTGGGACAGGTTTCTATAATTCACCCCTCCACTTT
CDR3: CASSFTGTGFYNSPLHF

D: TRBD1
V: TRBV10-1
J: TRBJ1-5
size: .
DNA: TGCGCCGTCACCCGGTGGAGGGGGCAGAACAATCAGCCCCAGCATTTT
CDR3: CAVTRWRGQNNQPQHF

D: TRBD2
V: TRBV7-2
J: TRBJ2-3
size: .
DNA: TGTGCCAGCAGCTTAGACGGGGGGGCAAGCACAGATACGCAGTATTTT
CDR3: CASSLDGGASTDTQYF

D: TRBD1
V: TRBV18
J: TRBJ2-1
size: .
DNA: TGTGCCAGCTCACCCGGACAGGTACTTGGGAAGTTCTTC
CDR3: CASSPGQVLGKFF

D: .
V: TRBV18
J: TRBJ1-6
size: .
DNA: TGTGCCAGCTCACCGGGGACAAATAATCATTCACCCCTCCACTTT
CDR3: CASSPGTNNHSPLHF

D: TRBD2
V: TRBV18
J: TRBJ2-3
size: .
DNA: TGTGCCAGCTCACCCCTCAGCGGGGGCGGGGATACGCAGTATTTT
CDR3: CASSPLSGGGDTQYF

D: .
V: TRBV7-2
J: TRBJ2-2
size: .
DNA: TGTGCCAGCAGCATGACAGTGGCGTACACCGGGGAGCTGTTTTTT
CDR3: CASSMTVAYTGELFF

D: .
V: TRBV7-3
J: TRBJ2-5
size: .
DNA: TGTGCCAGCAGCTCCTCTACGGGGGGCGTCCAAGAGACCCAGTACTTC
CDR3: CASSSSTGGVQETQYF

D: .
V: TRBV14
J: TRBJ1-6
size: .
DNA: TGTGCCAGCAGCCAGACTCGCAGTAATTCACCCCTCCACTTT
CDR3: CASSQTRSNSPLHF

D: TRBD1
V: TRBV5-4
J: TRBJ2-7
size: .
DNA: TGTGCCAGCAGCTTTCCCGGGACAGCCTCCTACGAGCAGTACTTC
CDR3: CASSFPGTASYEQYF

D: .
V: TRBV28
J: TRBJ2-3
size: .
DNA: TGTGCCAGCAGTTTATTTACGCGGGCAGATACGCAGTATTTT
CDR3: CASSLFTRADTQYF

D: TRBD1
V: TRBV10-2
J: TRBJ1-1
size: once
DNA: TGCGCCAGCCGGAAGACAGGGGGCGCGGCGACCACTGAAGCTTTCTTT
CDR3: CASRKTGGAATTEAFF

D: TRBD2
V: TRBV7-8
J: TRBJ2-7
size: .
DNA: TGTGCCAGCAGCTTAGTTTCAAGCGGGGGTGCAGGGGTCTCCTACGAGCAGTACTTC
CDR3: CASSLVSSGGAGVSYEQYF

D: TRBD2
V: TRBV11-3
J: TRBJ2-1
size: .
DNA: TGTGCCAGCAGCTCAGTTTCACGGGGGGGCAATGAGCAGTTCTTC
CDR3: CASSSVSRGGNEQFF

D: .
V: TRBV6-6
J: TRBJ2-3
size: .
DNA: TGTGCCAGCAGGAACCCGGGGGAGACAGATACGCAGTATTTT
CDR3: CASRNPGETDTQYF

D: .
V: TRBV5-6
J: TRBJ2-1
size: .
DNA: TGTGCCAGCAGCACCACAGGGCGGGCAATGGATGAGCAGTTCTTC
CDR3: CASSTTGRAMDEQFF

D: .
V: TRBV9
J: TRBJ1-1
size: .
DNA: TGTGCCAGCAGCGTAGGGGGACTGCTGAACACTGAAGCTTTCTTT
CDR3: CASSVGGLLNTEAFF

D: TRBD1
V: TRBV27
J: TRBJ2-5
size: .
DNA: TGTGCCAGCAGACTTAAGGACAGGTGGGAGACCCAGTACTTC
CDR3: CASRLKDRWETQYF

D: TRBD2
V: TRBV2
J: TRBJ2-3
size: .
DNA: TGTGCCAGCAGTGATTTGGGGGGGACCAGCACAGATACGCAGTATTTT
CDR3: CASSDLGGTSTDTQYF

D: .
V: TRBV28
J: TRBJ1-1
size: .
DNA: TGTGCCAGCAGTTTACAGGGTACGAGGAACACTGAAGCTTTCTTT
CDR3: CASSLQGTRNTEAFF

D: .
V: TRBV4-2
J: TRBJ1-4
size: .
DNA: TGTGCCAGCAGCCAAGATCAGCAGGGTGATGAAAAACTGTTTTTT
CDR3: CASSQDQQGDEKLFF